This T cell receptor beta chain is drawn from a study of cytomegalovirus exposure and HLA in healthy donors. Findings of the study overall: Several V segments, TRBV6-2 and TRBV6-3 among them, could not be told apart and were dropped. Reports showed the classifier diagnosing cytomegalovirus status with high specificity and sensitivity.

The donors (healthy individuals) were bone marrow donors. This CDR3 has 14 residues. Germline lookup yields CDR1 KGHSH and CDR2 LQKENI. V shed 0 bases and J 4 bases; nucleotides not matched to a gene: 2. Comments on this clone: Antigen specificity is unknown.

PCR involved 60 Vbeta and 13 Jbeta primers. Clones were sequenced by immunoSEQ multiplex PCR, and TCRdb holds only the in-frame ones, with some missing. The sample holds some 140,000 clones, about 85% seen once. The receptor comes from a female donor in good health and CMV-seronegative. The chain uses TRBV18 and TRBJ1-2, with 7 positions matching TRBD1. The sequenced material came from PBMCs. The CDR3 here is CASSPPGTAYGYTF. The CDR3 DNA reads TGTGCCAGCTCACCACCCGGGACAGCCTATGGCTACACCTTC.